Listed below are T cell receptor beta chains from one sample, sequenced in a study of OX40 agonist ivuxolimab in advanced cancers. Sequencing was performed with immunoSEQ multiplex PCR; in TCRdb, only in-frame clones are kept and a portion is missing. The table lists about 19,000 clones, about 90% of them singletons. The sequenced sample was CD4+ or CD8+ T cells sorted from blood, obtained in a trial of the OX40 agonist ivuxolimab. The receptor source for this set is an adult with an advanced solid tumor such as melanoma, head and neck, liver or kidney cancer. The CDR3 runs from the conserved cysteine through the conserved F or W. The D gene is left open where the match is weak. Only part of the rows carry a size: once, few, many, or a class if the clone is expanded.

CDR3 DNA	CDR3 protein	D gene	clone size	J gene	V gene
TGCGCCAGCAGCTGGACAGGGTACGACTACGAGCAGTACTTC	CASSWTGYDYEQYF	TRBD1	.	TRBJ2-7	TRBV5-1
TGTGCCAGCCCTGGGGCTAGAGGGGTAGGGGAGCTGTTTTTT	CASPGARGVGELFF	.	.	TRBJ2-2	TRBV5-4
TGCGCCAGCAGCCAGGGCCAAGAGGGCACCGGGGAGCTGTTTTTT	CASSQGQEGTGELFF	.	.	TRBJ2-2	TRBV4-1
TGCGCCAGCAGCCAAGGGCCCGGGGGCGAACAGCCCCAGCATTTT	CASSQGPGGEQPQHF	.	.	TRBJ1-5	TRBV4-1
TGTGCCAGTAGTGGACTAGCCACCGAGCAGTACTTC	CASSGLATEQYF	TRBD2	.	TRBJ2-7	TRBV19
TGTGCCAGCAGTTTGGGGACTAGCCTTACCGGGGAGCTGTTTTTT	CASSLGTSLTGELFF	TRBD2	.	TRBJ2-2	TRBV27
TGTGCCAGCAGCGCCCGGGGAACAGATACGCAGTATTTT	CASSARGTDTQYF	.	.	TRBJ2-3	TRBV7-9
TGTGCCAGCTCTGGAGGCTCCTACAATGAGCAGTTCTTC	CASSGGSYNEQFF	.	.	TRBJ2-1	TRBV9
TGCGCCAGCAGCCAAGATTCACGGGAACGGCTGTGGAACACCGGGGAGCTGTTTTTT	CASSQDSRERLWNTGELFF	.	.	TRBJ2-2	TRBV4-3
TGTGCCAGCGATTTTAGGGGCGGGGTCCTCGGGCCCGGGGAGCTGTTTTTT	CASDFRGGVLGPGELFF	.	.	TRBJ2-2	TRBV28
TGTGCCAGCAGCCCGGGGATCCTCAGGGAGCAGTTCTTC	CASSPGILREQFF	.	.	TRBJ2-1	TRBV11-1
TGTGCCAGCAGCCTCCGGGACATATACAATGAGCAGTTCTTC	CASSLRDIYNEQFF	.	.	TRBJ2-1	TRBV5-4
TGTGCCAGCAGTTACGGGCAGGGCTTTAGGCTTTTGTACACCTTC	CASSYGQGFRLLYTF	.	few	TRBJ1-2	TRBV6-5
TGTGCCAGCAGTGACGGGACAGGAGGTGTTAATGAGCAGTTCTTC	CASSDGTGGVNEQFF	TRBD1	.	TRBJ2-1	TRBV2
TGTGCCAGCAGCTCACCGGGACAGGGGGCGAGTGAGCAGTTCTTC	CASSSPGQGASEQFF	TRBD1	.	TRBJ2-1	TRBV7-9